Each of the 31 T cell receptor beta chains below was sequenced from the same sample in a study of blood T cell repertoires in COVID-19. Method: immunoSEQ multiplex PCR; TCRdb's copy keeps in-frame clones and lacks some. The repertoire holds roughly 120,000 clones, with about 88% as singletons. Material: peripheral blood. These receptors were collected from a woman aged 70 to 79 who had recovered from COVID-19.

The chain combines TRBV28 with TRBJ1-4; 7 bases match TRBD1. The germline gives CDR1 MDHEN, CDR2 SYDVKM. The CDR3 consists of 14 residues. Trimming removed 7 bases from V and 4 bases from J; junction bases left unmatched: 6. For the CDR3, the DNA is TGTGCCAGCACCTCGCGACAGGGTAATGAAAAACTGTTTTTT. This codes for CASTSRQGNEKLFF.

The CDR3 protein is CASGLDPRGLGAEAFF. The CDR3 nucleotides are TGTGCTAGTGGTTTGGACCCCAGGGGGCTCGGAGCTGAAGCTTTCTTT. The chain carries TRBV12-5 and TRBJ1-1; TRBD1 matches 8 bases. The ends lost 1 base at V and 6 bases at J; junction bases unmatched: 10. The CDR3 is 16 amino acids. The germline V gene has CDR1 LGHNT and CDR2 FRNRAP.

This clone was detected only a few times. The CDR3 nucleotides are TGCGCCAGCAGCTTTCAGGGGAGGGGTTCCGAGCAGTACTTC. Encoded protein: CASSFQGRGSEQYF. J is TRBJ2-7 and V is TRBV5-1; TRBD2 is a possible D gene (7 bases). Germline V gene lookup returns CDR1 SGHRS and CDR2 YFSETQ. The CDR3 totals 14 residues. V was clipped by 2 bases and J by 6 bases, with 15 bases between them.

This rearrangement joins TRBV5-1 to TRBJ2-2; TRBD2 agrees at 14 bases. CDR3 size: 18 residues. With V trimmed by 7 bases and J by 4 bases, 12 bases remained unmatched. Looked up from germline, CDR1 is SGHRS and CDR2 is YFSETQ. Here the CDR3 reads CASGSGTSGRRGTGELFF. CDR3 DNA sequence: TGCGCCAGCGGATCCGGGACTAGCGGGAGAAGGGGCACCGGGGAGCTGTTTTTT.

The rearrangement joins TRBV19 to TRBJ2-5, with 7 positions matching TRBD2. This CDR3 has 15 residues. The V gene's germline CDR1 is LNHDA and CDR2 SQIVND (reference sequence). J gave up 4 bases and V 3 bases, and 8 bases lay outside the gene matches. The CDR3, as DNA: TGTGCCAGTAGTATTAGGGCGGGAGTAGGAGAGACCCAGTACTTC. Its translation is CASSIRAGVGETQYF.

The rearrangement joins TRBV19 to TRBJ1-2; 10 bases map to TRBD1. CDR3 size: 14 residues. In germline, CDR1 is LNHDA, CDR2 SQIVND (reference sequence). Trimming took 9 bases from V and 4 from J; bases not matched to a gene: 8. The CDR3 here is CASRQGAPGYGYTF. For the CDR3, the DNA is TGTGCCAGCCGACAGGGGGCGCCGGGCTATGGCTACACCTTC.

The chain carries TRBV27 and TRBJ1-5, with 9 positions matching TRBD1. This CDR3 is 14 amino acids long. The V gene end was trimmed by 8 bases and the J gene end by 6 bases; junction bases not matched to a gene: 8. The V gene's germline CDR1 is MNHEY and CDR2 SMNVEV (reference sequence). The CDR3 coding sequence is TGTGCCAGCGGAGTACAGGGGGCATCTCAGCCCCAGCATTTT. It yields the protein CASGVQGASQPQHF.

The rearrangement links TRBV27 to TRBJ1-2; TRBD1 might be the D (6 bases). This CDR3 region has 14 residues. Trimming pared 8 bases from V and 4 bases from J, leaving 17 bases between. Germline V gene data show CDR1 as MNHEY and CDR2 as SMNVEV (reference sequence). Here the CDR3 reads CASGGIGGSYGYTF. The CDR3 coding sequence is TGTGCCAGCGGGGGAATAGGGGGAAGCTATGGCTACACCTTC.

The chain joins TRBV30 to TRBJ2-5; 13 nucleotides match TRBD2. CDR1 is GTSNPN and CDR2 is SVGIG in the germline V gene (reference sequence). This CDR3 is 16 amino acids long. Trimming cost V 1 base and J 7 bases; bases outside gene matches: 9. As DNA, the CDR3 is TGTGCCTGGAGTGCCGGGACTAGCGGGGCCGGTGGGACCCAGTACTTC. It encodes CAWSAGTSGAGGTQYF.

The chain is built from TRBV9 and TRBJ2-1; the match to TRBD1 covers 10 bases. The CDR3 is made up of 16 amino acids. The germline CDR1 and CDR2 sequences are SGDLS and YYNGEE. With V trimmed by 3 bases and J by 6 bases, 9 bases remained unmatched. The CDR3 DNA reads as TGTGCCAGCAGCGCCAACCGGGACAGGGGAAGCAATGAGCAGTTCTTC. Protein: CASSANRDRGSNEQFF.

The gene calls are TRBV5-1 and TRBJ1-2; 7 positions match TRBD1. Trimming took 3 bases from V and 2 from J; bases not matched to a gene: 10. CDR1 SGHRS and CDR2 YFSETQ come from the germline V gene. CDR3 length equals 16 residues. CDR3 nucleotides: TGCGCCAGCAGCTCCGGACAGGCCTTTAAGAACTATGGCTACACCTTC. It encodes CASSSGQAFKNYGYTF.

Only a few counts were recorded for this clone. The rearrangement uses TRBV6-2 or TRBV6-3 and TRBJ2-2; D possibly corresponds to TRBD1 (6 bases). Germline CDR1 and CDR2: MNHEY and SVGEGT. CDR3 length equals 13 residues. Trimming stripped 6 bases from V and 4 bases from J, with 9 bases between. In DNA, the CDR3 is TGTGCCAGCAGCTTACAGGGCACCGGGGAGCTGTTTTTT. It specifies CASSLQGTGELFF.

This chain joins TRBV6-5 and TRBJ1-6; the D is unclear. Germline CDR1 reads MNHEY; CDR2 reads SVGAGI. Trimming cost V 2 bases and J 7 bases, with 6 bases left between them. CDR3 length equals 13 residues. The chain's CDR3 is CASSYAWNSPLHF. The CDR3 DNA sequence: TGTGCCAGCAGTTACGCGTGGAATTCACCCCTCCACTTT.

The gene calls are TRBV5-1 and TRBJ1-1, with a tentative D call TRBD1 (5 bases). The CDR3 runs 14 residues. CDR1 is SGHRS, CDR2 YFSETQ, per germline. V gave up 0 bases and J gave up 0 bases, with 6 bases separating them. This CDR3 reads CASSLEGMNTEAFF. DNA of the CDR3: TGCGCCAGCAGCTTGGAGGGGATGAACACTGAAGCTTTCTTT.

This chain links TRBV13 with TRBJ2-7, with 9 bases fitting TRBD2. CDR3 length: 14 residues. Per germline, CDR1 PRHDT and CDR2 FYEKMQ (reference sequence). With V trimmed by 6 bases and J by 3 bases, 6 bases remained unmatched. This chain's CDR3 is CASSIGGRGYEQYF. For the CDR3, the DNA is TGTGCCAGCAGTATTGGCGGGAGGGGCTACGAGCAGTACTTC.

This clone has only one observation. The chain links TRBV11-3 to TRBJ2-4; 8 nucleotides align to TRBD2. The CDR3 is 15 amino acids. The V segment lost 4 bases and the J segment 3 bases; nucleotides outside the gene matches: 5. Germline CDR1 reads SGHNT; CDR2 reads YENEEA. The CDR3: CASSSRGAGKNIQYF. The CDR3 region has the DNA TGTGCCAGCAGCTCGCGGGGGGCTGGCAAAAACATTCAGTACTTC.

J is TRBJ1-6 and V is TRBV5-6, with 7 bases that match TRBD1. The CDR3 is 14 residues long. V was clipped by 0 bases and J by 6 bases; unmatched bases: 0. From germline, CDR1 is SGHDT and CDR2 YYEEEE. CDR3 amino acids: CASSLDRGNSPLHF. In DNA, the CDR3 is TGTGCCAGCAGCTTGGACAGGGGTAATTCACCCCTCCACTTT.

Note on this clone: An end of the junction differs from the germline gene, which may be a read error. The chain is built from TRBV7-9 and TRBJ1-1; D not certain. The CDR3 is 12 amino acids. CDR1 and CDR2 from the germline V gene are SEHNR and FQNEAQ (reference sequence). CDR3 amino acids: CASANDRLSTGF. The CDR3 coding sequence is TGTGCCAGCGCTAATGACCGCTTAAGTACGGGTTTT.

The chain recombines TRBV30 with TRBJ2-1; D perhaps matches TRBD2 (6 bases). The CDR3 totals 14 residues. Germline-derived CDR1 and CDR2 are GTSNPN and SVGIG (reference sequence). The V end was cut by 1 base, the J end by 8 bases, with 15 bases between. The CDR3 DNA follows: TGTGCCTGGAGTGAGCGGGCACTCTCTGATGAGCAGTTCTTC. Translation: CAWSERALSDEQFF.

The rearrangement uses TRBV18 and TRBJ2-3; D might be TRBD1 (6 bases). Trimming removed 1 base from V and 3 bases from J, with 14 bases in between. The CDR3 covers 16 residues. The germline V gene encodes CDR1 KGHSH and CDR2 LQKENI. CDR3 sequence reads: CASSPRGLGTTDTQYF. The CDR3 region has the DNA TGTGCCAGCTCACCACGGGGGCTTGGGACGACAGATACGCAGTATTTT.

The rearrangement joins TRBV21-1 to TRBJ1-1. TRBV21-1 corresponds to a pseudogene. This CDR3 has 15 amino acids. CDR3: CASSSLRPRNTEAFF. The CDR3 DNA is TGTGCCAGCAGCTCTTTACGTCCTAGAAACACTGAAGCTTTCTTT.

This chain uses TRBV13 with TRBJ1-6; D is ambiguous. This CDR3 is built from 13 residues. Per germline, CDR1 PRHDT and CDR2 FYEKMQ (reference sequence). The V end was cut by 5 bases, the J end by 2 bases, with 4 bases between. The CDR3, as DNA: TGTGCCAGCAGCATCACCTATAATTCACCCCTCCACTTT. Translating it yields CASSITYNSPLHF.

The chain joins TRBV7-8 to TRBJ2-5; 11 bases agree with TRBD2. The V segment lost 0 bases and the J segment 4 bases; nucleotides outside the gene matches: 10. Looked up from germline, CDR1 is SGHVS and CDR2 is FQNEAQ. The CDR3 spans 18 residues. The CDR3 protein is CASSLAWLAGGGGETQYF. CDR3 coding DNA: TGTGCCAGCAGCTTAGCGTGGCTAGCGGGGGGAGGTGGAGAGACCCAGTACTTC.

The CDR3 loop is CASSLPGQGIYEQYF. The CDR3, as DNA: TGTGCCAGCAGTTTACCGGGACAGGGGATCTACGAGCAGTACTTC. The chain links TRBV28 to TRBJ2-7, with 10 nucleotides matching TRBD1. Germline V gives CDR1 MDHEN, CDR2 SYDVKM. The V gene end was trimmed by 2 bases and the J gene end by 3 bases; junction bases not matched to a gene: 4. This CDR3 is 15 amino acids long.

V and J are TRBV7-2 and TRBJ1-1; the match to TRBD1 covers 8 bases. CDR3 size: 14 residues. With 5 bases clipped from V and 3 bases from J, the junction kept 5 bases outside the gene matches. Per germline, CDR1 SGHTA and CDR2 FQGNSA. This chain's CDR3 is CASSVRQGHTEAFF. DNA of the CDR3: TGTGCCAGCAGCGTGAGACAGGGGCACACTGAAGCTTTCTTT.

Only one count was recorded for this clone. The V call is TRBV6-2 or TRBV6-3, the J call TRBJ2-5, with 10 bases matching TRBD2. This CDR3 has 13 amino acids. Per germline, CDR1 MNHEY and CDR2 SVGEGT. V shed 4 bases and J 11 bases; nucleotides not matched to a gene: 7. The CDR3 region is CASSLQRGGFQYF. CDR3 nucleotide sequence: TGTGCCAGCAGTTTACAGCGGGGGGGCTTTCAGTACTTC.

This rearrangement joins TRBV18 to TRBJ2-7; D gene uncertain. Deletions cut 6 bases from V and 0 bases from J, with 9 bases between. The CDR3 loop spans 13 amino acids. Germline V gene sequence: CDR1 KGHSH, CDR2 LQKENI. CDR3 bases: TGTGCCAGCTCCGGGTCCCTCTCCTACGAGCAGTACTTC. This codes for CASSGSLSYEQYF.

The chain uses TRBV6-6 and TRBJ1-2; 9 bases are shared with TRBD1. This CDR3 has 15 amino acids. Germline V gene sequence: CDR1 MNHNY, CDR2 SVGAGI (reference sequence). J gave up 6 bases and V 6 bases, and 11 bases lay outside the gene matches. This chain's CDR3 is CASSMFPRTGDGYTF. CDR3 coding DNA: TGTGCCAGCAGCATGTTCCCCCGGACAGGGGATGGCTACACCTTC.

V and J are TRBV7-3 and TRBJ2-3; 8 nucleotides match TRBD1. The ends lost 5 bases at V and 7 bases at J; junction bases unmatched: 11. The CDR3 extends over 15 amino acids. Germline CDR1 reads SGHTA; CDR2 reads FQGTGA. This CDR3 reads CASSLGDRTSNTQYF. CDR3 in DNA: TGTGCCAGCAGCCTGGGGGACAGGACCTCTAATACGCAGTATTTT.

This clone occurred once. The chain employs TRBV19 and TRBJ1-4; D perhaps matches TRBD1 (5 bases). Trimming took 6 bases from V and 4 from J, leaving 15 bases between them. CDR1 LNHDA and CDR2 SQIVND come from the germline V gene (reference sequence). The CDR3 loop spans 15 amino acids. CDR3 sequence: CASSPSGRLNEKLFF. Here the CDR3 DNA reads TGTGCCAGTAGCCCATCAGGGAGGCTTAATGAAAAACTGTTTTTT.

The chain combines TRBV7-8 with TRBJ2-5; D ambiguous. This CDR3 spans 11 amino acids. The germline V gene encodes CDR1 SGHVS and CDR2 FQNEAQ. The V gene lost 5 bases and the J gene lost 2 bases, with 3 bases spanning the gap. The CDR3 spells CASSLQETQYF. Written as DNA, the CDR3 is TGTGCCAGCAGCCTACAAGAGACCCAGTACTTC.